The next 27 T cell receptor beta chains were all read from a single sample in a study of identical twins. TCRdb passed the 5' RACE reads through MiXCR, listing each CDR3 protein once. The data contain around 250,000 distinct CDR3 sequences, about 8.3% of them seen just once; the ten biggest clones take up 2.5% to 3.5%. These data are also associated with another study on yellow fever vaccine responses in identical twins.

Sequenced input: CD8+ T cells sorted from blood. All receptors come from a woman under 30 in good health.

This clonotype was seen only a few times. The V gene is TRBV9, the J gene TRBJ2-2; D may be TRBD1 (6 bases). The CDR3 is 13 residues long. The V gene lost 0 bases and the J gene lost 6 bases, with 6 bases spanning the gap. Germline V CDR1 and CDR2: SGDLS, YYNGEE. CDR3 bases: TGTGCCAGCAGCGTAGAGGGGGCCGGGGAGCTGTTTTTT. It is translated as CASSVEGAGELFF.

The table lists this clonotype with a few counts. The DNA of the CDR3 is TGTGCCACCAGCGGGGGGGCTAGCGGGTTGTACAATGAGCAGTTCTTC. This translates into CATSGGASGLYNEQFF. The J gene is TRBJ2-1, the V gene TRBV15, with 8 positions matching TRBD2. The germline V gene encodes CDR1 LNHNV and CDR2 YYDKDF (reference sequence). V shed 5 bases and J 4 bases; nucleotides not matched to a gene: 10. The CDR3 loop spans 16 amino acids.

The chain carries TRBV9 and TRBJ2-3; D gene uncertain. From germline, CDR1 is SGDLS and CDR2 YYNGEE. The CDR3 contains 14 residues. V gave up 0 bases and J gave up 5 bases, with 10 bases separating them. The CDR3 nucleotides read TGTGCCAGCAGCGTAGAGGGATATCGAGATACGCAGTATTTT. Its translation: CASSVEGYRDTQYF.

The V call is TRBV2, the J call TRBJ2-3, with a possible D match to TRBD2 (5 bases). The CDR3 spans 12 residues. CDR1 and CDR2 from the germline V gene are SNHLY and FYNNEI. With 7 bases removed from V and 5 bases from J, the gap between germline ends came to 10 bases. The CDR3 DNA is TGTGCCAGCATCGGGCGGGTAGATACGCAGTATTTT. Encoded protein: CASIGRVDTQYF.

This clonotype was seen ten or more times. CDR3 sequence: CASRSGVNTDTQYF. CDR3 sequence (DNA): TGTGCCAGCAGATCCGGGGTGAACACAGATACGCAGTATTTT. The chain links TRBV28 to TRBJ2-3; D perhaps matches TRBD2 (5 bases). The CDR3 is 14 residues long. V was clipped by 6 bases and J by 2 bases, with 12 bases between them. The V gene's germline CDR1 is MDHEN and CDR2 SYDVKM.

The V gene is TRBV27, the J gene TRBJ2-1; D ambiguous. Germline CDR1 is MNHEY and CDR2 is SMNVEV (reference sequence). The CDR3 contains 13 residues. V lost 9 bases and J 4 bases, leaving 13 bases between the germline ends. The CDR3 loop reads CASNSMGYNEQFF. The CDR3 region has the DNA TGTGCCAGTAACTCAATGGGATACAATGAGCAGTTCTTC.

The chain links TRBV4-3 to TRBJ2-7; perhaps TRBD1 as D (5 bases). With 0 bases removed from V and 1 base from J, the gap between germline ends came to 13 bases. This CDR3 is 16 amino acids long. Germline V CDR1 and CDR2: LGHNA, YSLEER. The CDR3 DNA is TGCGCCAGCAGCCAAGATCTGTCAGGGATATCCTACGAGCAGTACTTC. Its translation is CASSQDLSGISYEQYF.

Ten or more counts support this clonotype. The genes are TRBV20-1 and TRBJ2-3; D is unclear. This CDR3 comprises 15 residues. The ends were cut back, 0 bases at V and 0 bases at J, with 10 bases in the middle. Germline V gives CDR1 DFQATT, CDR2 SNEGSKA (reference sequence). DNA for the CDR3: TGCAGTGCTAGAGATGGGCCTGCGAGCACAGATACGCAGTATTTT. Its translation: CSARDGPASTDTQYF.

The gene calls are TRBV18 and TRBJ2-3; D remains unclear. Germline CDR1 is KGHSH and CDR2 is LQKENI. The germline V and J ends were trimmed by 2 bases and 5 bases, with 11 bases remaining between them. This CDR3 is 14 amino acids long. CDR3 residues: CASSPALNRDTQYF. The CDR3 nucleotides are TGTGCCAGCTCACCAGCGCTAAACCGAGATACGCAGTATTTT.

This chain links TRBV15 with TRBJ2-2; 11 nucleotides match TRBD2. The CDR3 sequence is 17 residues long. The germline gives CDR1 LNHNV, CDR2 YYDKDF (reference sequence). J was trimmed by 4 bases and V by 0 bases; bases with no gene match: 4. The CDR3 nucleotides read TGTGCCACCAGCAGAGATATACTAGCGGGGGTCACCGGGGAGCTGTTTTTT. It specifies CATSRDILAGVTGELFF.

This clonotype was recorded many times. This chain connects TRBV7-9 to TRBJ2-7; the D is unclear. The germline CDR1 and CDR2 sequences are SEHNR and FQNEAQ (reference sequence). V was pared by 1 base and J by 2 bases, with 3 bases between. The CDR3 covers 12 residues. The CDR3 here is CASSLVAYEQYF. The DNA for the CDR3 is TGTGCCAGCAGCTTAGTAGCCTACGAGCAGTACTTC.

This clonotype occurred many times. This sequence joins TRBV7-2 and TRBJ2-5; D uncertain. Germline CDR1 and CDR2: SGHTA and FQGNSA. Trimming cost V 1 base and J 5 bases, with 8 bases left between them. This CDR3 is 13 amino acids long. Here the CDR3 reads CASSLDSRETQYF. CDR3 sequence (DNA): TGTGCCAGCAGCTTAGACTCTAGGGAGACCCAGTACTTC.

This sequence joins TRBV5-1 and TRBJ1-1; D gene uncertain. CDR1 SGHRS and CDR2 YFSETQ come from the germline V gene. The CDR3 contains 15 residues. Trimming took 0 bases from V and 0 from J, leaving 9 bases between them. For the CDR3, the DNA is TGCGCCAGCAGCTTGGATGAGGGAATGAACACTGAAGCTTTCTTT. Encoded protein: CASSLDEGMNTEAFF.

This clonotype has only a few counts. This chain joins TRBV7-9 and TRBJ2-3; TRBD2 matches 9 bases. The CDR3 is made up of 16 amino acids. In germline, CDR1 is SEHNR, CDR2 FQNEAQ (reference sequence). After removal of 4 bases from V and 2 bases from J, the junction contained 7 bases not matched to a gene. The chain's CDR3 is CASSSGGGLATDTQYF. The CDR3 DNA reads TGTGCCAGCAGCTCGGGGGGGGGACTAGCCACAGATACGCAGTATTTT.

CDR3 sequence: CSARFGGGPGNEQFF. For the CDR3, the DNA is TGCAGTGCCCGATTCGGCGGAGGGCCGGGCAATGAGCAGTTCTTC. The genes are TRBV20-1 and TRBJ2-1; possible D gene TRBD2, 6 bases. CDR1 DFQATT and CDR2 SNEGSKA come from the germline V gene (reference sequence). V lost 6 bases and J 6 bases, leaving 21 bases between the germline ends. This CDR3 comprises 15 residues.

This clonotype was seen a handful of times. This rearrangement joins TRBV7-2 to TRBJ2-7; D gene unclear. The CDR3 is 12 residues long. Germline V gene sequence: CDR1 SGHTA, CDR2 FQGNSA. Deletions cut 7 bases from V and 6 bases from J, with 13 bases between. The CDR3 is CASTYLGSEQYF. CDR3 DNA: TGTGCCAGCACCTACCTAGGTAGCGAGCAGTACTTC.

In its sample, this clonotype was seen a few times. The chain uses TRBV28 and TRBJ1-5; a weak D match, TRBD1 (6 bases). Trimming pared 1 base from V and 5 bases from J, leaving 21 bases between. Germline CDR1 reads MDHEN; CDR2 reads SYDVKM. This CDR3 has 18 amino acids. CDR3 loop: CASSLSQGRGWVDQPQHF. CDR3 coding DNA: TGTGCCAGCAGTTTATCCCAGGGGAGGGGGTGGGTTGATCAGCCCCAGCATTTT.

The chain uses TRBV24-1 and TRBJ2-7; a weak D match, TRBD2 (5 bases). V lost 3 bases and J 0 bases, leaving 11 bases between the germline ends. Germline V gene lookup returns CDR1 KGHDR and CDR2 SFDVKD. CDR3 size: 15 residues. DNA of the CDR3: TGTGCCACCAGTGATGGAGCGGCAGTCTCCTACGAGCAGTACTTC. It encodes CATSDGAAVSYEQYF.

This clonotype was counted at least ten times. The chain is built from TRBV27 and TRBJ2-1; 8 bases line up with TRBD2. Looked up from germline, CDR1 is MNHEY and CDR2 is SMNVEV (reference sequence). Trimming took 5 bases from V and 2 from J; bases not matched to a gene: 8. The CDR3 runs 16 residues. CDR3 loop: CASSGGLSGTYNEQFF. The DNA for the CDR3 is TGTGCCAGCAGTGGGGGACTTAGCGGGACCTACAATGAGCAGTTCTTC.

The table lists this clonotype with many counts. The chain uses TRBV29-1 and TRBJ2-1; TRBD2 aligns across 7 bases. This CDR3 is 15 amino acids long. The germline V gene has CDR1 SQVTM and CDR2 ANQGSEA. V shed 6 bases, J shed 6 bases, and the junction held 14 bases outside the gene matches. The CDR3 region is CSVTIGKSGTNEQFF. The DNA for the CDR3 is TGCAGCGTCACGATAGGGAAGAGCGGGACCAATGAGCAGTTCTTC.

This clonotype was detected a few times. CDR3 sequence: CASPQEGRDGYTF. The DNA for the CDR3 is TGTGCCAGCCCGCAGGAGGGGCGGGATGGCTACACCTTC. The genes are TRBV2 and TRBJ1-2; tentative D call: TRBD1 (5 bases). The length of the CDR3 is 13 residues. The V end was cut by 8 bases, the J end by 6 bases, with 16 bases between. The germline CDR1 and CDR2 sequences are SNHLY and FYNNEI. Looking up the rest from reference TRBV2 and TRBJ1-2 gives the full variable domain: EPEVTQTPSHQVTQMGQEVILRCVPISNHLYFYWYRQILGQKVEFLVSFYNNEISEKSEIFDDQFSVERPDGSNFTLKIRSTKLEDSAMYFCASPQEGRDGYTFGSGTRLTVV.

The rearrangement links TRBV7-9 to TRBJ2-1, with no clear D. This CDR3 contains 15 residues. V was clipped by 1 base and J by 3 bases, with 10 bases between them. CDR1 SEHNR and CDR2 FQNEAQ come from the germline V gene (reference sequence). The CDR3 nucleotides are TGTGCCAGCAGCTTAGGTTTGGGAATCTACAATGAGCAGTTCTTC. It encodes CASSLGLGIYNEQFF.

In this sample, this clonotype turned up a few times. Germline and junction disagree at one end, which may indicate a read error. The rearrangement uses TRBV6-1 and TRBJ1-5; 10 bases agree with TRBD1. The CDR3 length is 15 residues. CDR1 MNHNS and CDR2 SASEGT come from the germline V gene. The CDR3 here is CASSEDRGQVQPQHF. The CDR3 DNA is TGTGCCAGCAGCGAAGACAGGGGGCAGGTTCAGCCCCAGCATTTT.

This clonotype has only a few counts. The chain is built from TRBV4-1 and TRBJ2-5, with D possibly being TRBD2 (6 bases). The V end was cut by 1 base, the J end by 4 bases, with 13 bases between. Looked up from germline, CDR1 is MGHRA and CDR2 is YSYEKL. The CDR3 totals 15 residues. The CDR3 DNA is TGCGCCAGCAGCCAAGGATTGGGGGGTGGAGAGACCCAGTACTTC. It encodes CASSQGLGGGETQYF.

This clonotype was picked up many times. The chain couples TRBV27 to TRBJ2-2; D is unresolved. The CDR3 consists of 13 residues. Trimming took 3 bases from V and 5 from J, leaving 7 bases between them. Germline CDR1 MNHEY, CDR2 SMNVEV (reference sequence). The CDR3 sequence is CASSLSLTGELFF. For the CDR3, the DNA is TGTGCCAGCAGTTTGTCCTTGACCGGGGAGCTGTTTTTT.

The CDR3, as DNA: TGTGCCAGCAGTAGTGTTCAGTTGGGGTCCGCCTACGAGCAGTACTTC. Residues: CASSSVQLGSAYEQYF. This sequence joins TRBV21-1 and TRBJ2-7. TRBV21-1 is a pseudogene locus. The CDR3 covers 16 residues.

This clonotype was found a few times. In DNA, the CDR3 is TGTGCCAGCCGGTCGCCATCGTTGGTCGAGCAGTACTTC. This sequence encodes CASRSPSLVEQYF. This rearrangement joins TRBV7-9 to TRBJ2-7; D not certain. The germline V gene encodes CDR1 SEHNR and CDR2 FQNEAQ (reference sequence). The CDR3 is made up of 13 amino acids. Trimming left V 8 bases short and J 6 bases short, with 17 bases between.